This TCR beta chain was documented in a study of PD-1 blockade in classical Hodgkin lymphoma. Findings and caveats of the study: After ASCT, patients who started nivolumab under 1 year later were excluded. A significant rise in TCR diversity by C4D1 was seen for CD4+ but not CD8+ cells. Newly diagnosed patients reportedly had lower baseline TCR diversity than healthy donors.

The germline V gene has CDR1 SGHRS and CDR2 YFSETQ. The CDR3 length is 14 residues. V shed 7 bases and J 9 bases; nucleotides not matched to a gene: 13. Only in-frame clones appear in the TCRdb table, and some are missing; sequencing was by immunoSEQ multiplex PCR. Of under 100,000 clones listed, 80% to 85% are singletons. Details on this clone: Its antigen is undetermined.

All the patients suffered relapse after autologous stem cell transplantation, and brentuximab vedotin exposure differed. The sample in question was peripheral blood mononuclear cells (PBMCs), obtained at baseline. The chain joins TRBV5-1 to TRBJ2-1, with TRBD2 matching over 7 bases. The clonotype originates from a human donor with classical Hodgkin lymphoma. CDR3 protein: CASGRGEGRSEQFF. In nucleotides, the CDR3 is TGCGCCAGCGGACGGGGGGAAGGGCGAAGTGAGCAGTTCTTC.